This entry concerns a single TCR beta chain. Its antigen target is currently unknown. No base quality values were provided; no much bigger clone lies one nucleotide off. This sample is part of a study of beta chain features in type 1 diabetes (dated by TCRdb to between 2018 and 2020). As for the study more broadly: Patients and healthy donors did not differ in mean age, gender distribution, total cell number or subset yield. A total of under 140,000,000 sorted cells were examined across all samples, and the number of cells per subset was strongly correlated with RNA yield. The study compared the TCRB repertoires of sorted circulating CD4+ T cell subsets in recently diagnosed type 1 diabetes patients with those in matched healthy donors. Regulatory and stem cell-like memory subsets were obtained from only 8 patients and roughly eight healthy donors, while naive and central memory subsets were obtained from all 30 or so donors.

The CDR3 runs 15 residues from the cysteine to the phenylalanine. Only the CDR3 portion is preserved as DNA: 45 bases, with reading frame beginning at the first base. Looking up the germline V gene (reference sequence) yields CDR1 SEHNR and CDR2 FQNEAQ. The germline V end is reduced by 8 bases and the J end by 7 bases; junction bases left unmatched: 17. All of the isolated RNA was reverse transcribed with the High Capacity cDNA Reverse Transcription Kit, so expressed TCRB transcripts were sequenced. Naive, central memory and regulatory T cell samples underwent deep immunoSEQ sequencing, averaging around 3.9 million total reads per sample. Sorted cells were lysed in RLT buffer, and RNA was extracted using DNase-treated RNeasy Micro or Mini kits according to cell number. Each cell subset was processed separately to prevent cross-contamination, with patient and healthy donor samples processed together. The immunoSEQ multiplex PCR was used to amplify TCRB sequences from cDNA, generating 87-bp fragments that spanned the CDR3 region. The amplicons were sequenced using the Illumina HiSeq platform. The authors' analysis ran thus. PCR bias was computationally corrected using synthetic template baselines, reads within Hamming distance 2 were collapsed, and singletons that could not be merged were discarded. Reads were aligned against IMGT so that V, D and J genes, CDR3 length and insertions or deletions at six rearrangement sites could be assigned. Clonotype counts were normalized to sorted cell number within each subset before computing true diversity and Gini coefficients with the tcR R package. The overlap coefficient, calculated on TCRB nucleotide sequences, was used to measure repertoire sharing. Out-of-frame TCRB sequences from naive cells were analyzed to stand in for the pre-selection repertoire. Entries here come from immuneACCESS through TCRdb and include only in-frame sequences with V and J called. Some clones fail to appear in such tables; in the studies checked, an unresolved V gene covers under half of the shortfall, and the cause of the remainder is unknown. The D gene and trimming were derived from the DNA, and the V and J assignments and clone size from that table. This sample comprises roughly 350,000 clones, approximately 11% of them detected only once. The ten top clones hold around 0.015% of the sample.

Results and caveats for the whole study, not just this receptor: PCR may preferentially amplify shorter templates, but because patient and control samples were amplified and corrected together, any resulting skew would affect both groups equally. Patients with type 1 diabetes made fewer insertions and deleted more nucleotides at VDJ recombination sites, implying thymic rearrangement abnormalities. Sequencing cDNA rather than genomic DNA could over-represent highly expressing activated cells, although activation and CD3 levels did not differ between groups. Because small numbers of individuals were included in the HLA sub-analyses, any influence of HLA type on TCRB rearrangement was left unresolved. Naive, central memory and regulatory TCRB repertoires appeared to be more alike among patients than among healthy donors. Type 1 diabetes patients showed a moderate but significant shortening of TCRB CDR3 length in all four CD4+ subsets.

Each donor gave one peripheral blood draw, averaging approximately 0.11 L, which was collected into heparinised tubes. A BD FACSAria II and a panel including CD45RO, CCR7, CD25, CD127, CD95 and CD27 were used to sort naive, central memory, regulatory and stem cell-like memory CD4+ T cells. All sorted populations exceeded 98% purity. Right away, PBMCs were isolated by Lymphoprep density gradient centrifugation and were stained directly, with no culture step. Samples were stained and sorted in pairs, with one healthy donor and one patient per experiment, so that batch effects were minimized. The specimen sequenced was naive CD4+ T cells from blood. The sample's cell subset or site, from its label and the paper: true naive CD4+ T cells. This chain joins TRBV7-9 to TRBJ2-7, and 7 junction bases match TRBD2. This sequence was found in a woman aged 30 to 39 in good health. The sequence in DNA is TGTGCCAGCGGCATTGGGGCGGGAGCGTTGGGTGAGCAGTACTTC. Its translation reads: CASGIGAGALGEQYF. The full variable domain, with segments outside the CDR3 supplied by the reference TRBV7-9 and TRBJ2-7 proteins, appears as DTGVSQNPRHKITKRGQNVTFRCDPISEHNRLYWYRQTLGQGPEFLTYFQNEAQLEKSRLLSDRFSAERPKGSFSTLEIQRTEQGDSAMYLCASGIGAGALGEQYFGPGTRLTVT.